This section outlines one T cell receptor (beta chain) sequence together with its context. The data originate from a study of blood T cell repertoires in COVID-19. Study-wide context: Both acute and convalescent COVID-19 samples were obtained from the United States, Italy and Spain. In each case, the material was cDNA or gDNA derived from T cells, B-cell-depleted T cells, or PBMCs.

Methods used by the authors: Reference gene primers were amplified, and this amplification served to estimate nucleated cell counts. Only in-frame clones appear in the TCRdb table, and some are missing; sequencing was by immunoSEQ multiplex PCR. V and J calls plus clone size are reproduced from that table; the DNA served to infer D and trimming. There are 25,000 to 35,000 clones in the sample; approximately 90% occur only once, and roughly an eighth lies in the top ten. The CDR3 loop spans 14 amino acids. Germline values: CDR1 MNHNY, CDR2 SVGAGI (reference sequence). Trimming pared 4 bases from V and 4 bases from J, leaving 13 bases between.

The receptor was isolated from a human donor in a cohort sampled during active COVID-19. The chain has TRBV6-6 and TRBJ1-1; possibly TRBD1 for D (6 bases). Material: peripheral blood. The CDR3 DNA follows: TGTGCCAGCAGTTTACAGGGCGTGGGCACTGAAGCTTTCTTT. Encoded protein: CASSLQGVGTEAFF.